These 6 T cell receptor beta chains were all obtained from the same sample, sequenced in a study of T cells in Graves' hyperthyroidism and ophthalmopathy. Amplification targeted TCR beta CDR3 regions from RNA transcripts. The primer set for the first-round RT-PCR of the TCR CDR3 was HTBI. In TCRdb, the multiplex PCR reads were re-called with MiXCR into one record per CDR3 protein. The sample shows 450,000 to 650,000 distinct CDR3 sequences, 17% of them seen only once. The sequenced sample consisted of blood. The source of these receptors is a woman between 18 and 30 years old with Graves' ophthalmopathy.

As to this clonotype: With only one base between it and a far larger clone, this is likely a read error. The CDR3 carries no conserved terminal phenylalanine or tryptophan, so it likely arises from a read error. This sequence joins TRBV7-2 and TRBJ1-2; unclear D gene. Per germline, CDR1 SGHTA and CDR2 FQGNSA. V was shortened by 1 base and J by 5 bases, with 5 bases between the two germline ends. The CDR3 extends over 12 amino acids. The CDR3 spells CASSLESYGYTL. The CDR3, as DNA: TGTGCCAGCAGCTTAGAGTCTTATGGCTACACCCTC.

The chain couples TRBV27 to TRBJ1-6, with D possibly matching TRBD1 (6 bases). Trimming cost V 6 bases and J 6 bases, with 12 bases left between them. The germline V gene has CDR1 MNHEY and CDR2 SMNVEV (reference sequence). This CDR3 spans 14 amino acids. The CDR3 here is CASSATGINSPLHF. The CDR3 bases are TGTGCCAGCAGCGCTACAGGGATTAATTCACCCCTCCACTTT.

This clonotype has ten or more counts. This chain uses TRBV7-8 with TRBJ2-5, with a possible D match to TRBD2 (6 bases). Germline V gives CDR1 SGHVS, CDR2 FQNEAQ. The V gene lost 1 base and the J gene lost 2 bases, with 14 bases spanning the gap. This CDR3 comprises 16 residues. CDR3 DNA: TGTGCCAGCAGCTTAGTTGGTACGGGACTTCAAGAGACCCAGTACTTC. It translates to CASSLVGTGLQETQYF.

This clonotype was detected ten times or more. The chain combines TRBV20-1 with TRBJ2-5; D assignment may be TRBD1 or TRBD2 (5 bases each). This CDR3 comprises 13 residues. V was pared by 6 bases and J by 5 bases, with 16 bases between. CDR1 and CDR2 from the germline V gene are DFQATT and SNEGSKA (reference sequence). This chain's CDR3 is CSADSRVGETQYF. The CDR3 nucleotides are TGCAGTGCGGACTCCAGGGTAGGGGAGACCCAGTACTTC.

This clonotype has a count of ten or more. An end of the junction differs from the germline gene, which may be a read error. The V and J genes are TRBV20-1 and TRBJ2-7; weak D call: TRBD1 (6 bases). CDR3 length: 14 amino acids. The germline V gene encodes CDR1 DFQATT and CDR2 SNEGSKA (reference sequence). In DNA, the CDR3 is TGCAGTGCTAGAAACCGACAGGTACCCCCCGAGGAGTACTTC. It encodes CSARNRQVPPEEYF.

The chain combines TRBV7-3 with TRBJ1-1, with D perhaps matching TRBD1 (6 bases). This CDR3 is 13 amino acids long. The V end was cut by 5 bases, the J end by 7 bases, with 14 bases between. Germline V gives CDR1 SGHTA, CDR2 FQGTGA. The CDR3 is CASSPTGGGEAFF. Here the CDR3 DNA reads TGTGCCAGCAGCCCCACCGGGGGCGGTGAAGCTTTCTTT.